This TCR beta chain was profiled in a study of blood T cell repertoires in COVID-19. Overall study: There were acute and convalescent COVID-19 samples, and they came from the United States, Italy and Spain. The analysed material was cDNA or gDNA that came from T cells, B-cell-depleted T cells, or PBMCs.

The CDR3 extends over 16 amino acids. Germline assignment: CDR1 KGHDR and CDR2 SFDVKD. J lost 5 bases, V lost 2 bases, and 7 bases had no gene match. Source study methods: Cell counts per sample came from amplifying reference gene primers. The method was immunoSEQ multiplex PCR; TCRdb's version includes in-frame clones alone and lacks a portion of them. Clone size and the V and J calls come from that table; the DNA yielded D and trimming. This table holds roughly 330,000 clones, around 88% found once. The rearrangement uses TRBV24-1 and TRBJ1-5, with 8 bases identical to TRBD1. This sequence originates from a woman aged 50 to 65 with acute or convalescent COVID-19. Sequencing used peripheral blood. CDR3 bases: TGTGCCACCAGTGATTCGCGGACAGGGCAGGATCAGCCCCAGCATTTT. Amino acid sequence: CATSDSRTGQDQPQHF.